This T cell receptor beta chain is drawn from a study of OX40 agonist ivuxolimab in advanced cancers. J gave up 1 base and V 3 bases, and 8 bases lay outside the gene matches. The V gene's germline CDR1 is SGDLS and CDR2 YYNGEE. The CDR3 extends over 16 amino acids. Measured with immunoSEQ multiplex PCR; TCRdb has only the in-frame clones, and not every one. The sample records about 45,000 clones, 75% to 90% being singletons. The input for sequencing was CD4+ or CD8+ T cells sorted from blood, taken in a trial of the OX40 agonist ivuxolimab. J is TRBJ1-1 and V is TRBV9; 8 bases line up with TRBD1. This clonotype originated in an adult with an advanced solid tumor such as melanoma, head and neck, liver or kidney cancer. CDR3 in amino acids: CASSGGDRNPNTEAFF. CDR3 in DNA: TGTGCCAGCAGCGGAGGGGACAGGAACCCGAACACTGAAGCTTTCTTT.